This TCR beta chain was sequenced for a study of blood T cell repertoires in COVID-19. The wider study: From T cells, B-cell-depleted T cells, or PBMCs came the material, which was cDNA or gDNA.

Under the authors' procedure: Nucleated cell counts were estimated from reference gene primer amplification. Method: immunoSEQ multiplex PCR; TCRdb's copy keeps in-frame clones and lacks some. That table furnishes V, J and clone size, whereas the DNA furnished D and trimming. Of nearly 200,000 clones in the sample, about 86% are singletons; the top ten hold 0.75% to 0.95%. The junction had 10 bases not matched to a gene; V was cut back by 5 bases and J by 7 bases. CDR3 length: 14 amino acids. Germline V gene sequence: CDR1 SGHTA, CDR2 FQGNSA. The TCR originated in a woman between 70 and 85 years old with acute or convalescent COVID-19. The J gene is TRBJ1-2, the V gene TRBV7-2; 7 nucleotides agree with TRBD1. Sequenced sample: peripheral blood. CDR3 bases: TGTGCCAGCAGCCCACCCCGACAGGGTGGTGGCTACACCTTC. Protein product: CASSPPRQGGGYTF.